This TCR beta chain is drawn from a study of immune characteristics of hereditary and idiopathic chronic pancreatitis. Study-level points and caveats: Patients with more severe chronic pancreatitis had more productive TCR rearrangements. TCRbeta diversity rose and clonality fell in both pancreatitis groups versus controls.

Germline lookup yields CDR1 LGHDT and CDR2 YNNKEL (reference sequence). The CDR3 runs 14 residues. V dropped 5 bases and J dropped 4 bases, with 14 bases sitting between them. On this clone: Its antigen is not known.

Total pancreatectomy with islet autotransplantation was the source of the chronic pancreatitis pancreas tissue. Profiling relied on immunoSEQ multiplex PCR, and the TCRdb table lists in-frame clones only, not all of them. Among more than 8,500 clones listed, roughly 80% were seen once. V gene TRBV3-1 (or the pseudogene TRBV3-2) combines with J gene TRBJ1-2; D unclear. The sequencing sample was made of pancreas tissue with idiopathic chronic pancreatitis. The sequence was collected from a human donor with chronic pancreatitis. The CDR3 DNA reads as TGTGCCAGCAGCTCTGGCCCCGGAGGCTATGGCTACACCTTC. Its translation: CASSSGPGGYGYTF.